Following are 27 T cell receptor beta chains from one sample sequenced in a study of CD8 T cells in Susac syndrome. The RNA, roughly 0.5 to 1 ug, was put through reverse transcription using random hexamers. MiXCR was run by TCRdb on the immunoSEQ multiplex PCR reads, yielding one entry per CDR3 protein. The sample yields about 210,000 distinct CDR3 sequences, roughly 96% seen once. Specimen: CD4+ T cells from PBMCs. The receptors were gathered from a human donor with multiple sclerosis.

V is TRBV27 and J is TRBJ2-1; tentative D call: TRBD1 (5 bases). The CDR3 contains 15 residues. Germline CDR1 is MNHEY and CDR2 is SMNVEV (reference sequence). With 6 bases removed from V and 0 bases from J, the gap between germline ends came to 12 bases. As DNA, the CDR3 is TGTGCCAGCAGCAGGGCCGGAATCTCCTACAATGAGCAGTTCTTC. Translated: CASSRAGISYNEQFF.

This CDR3 is CASELAETQYF. As DNA, the CDR3 is TGTGCCAGCGAGCTAGCGGAGACCCAGTACTTC. The chain is built from TRBV7-8 and TRBJ2-5; D is perhaps TRBD2 (6 bases). V lost 8 bases to trimming and J lost 5 bases, with 9 bases between them. CDR3 length: 11 residues. Germline V CDR1 and CDR2: SGHVS, FQNEAQ.

This sequence joins TRBV20-1 and TRBJ2-1, with TRBD1 matching over 7 bases. CDR1 is DFQATT and CDR2 is SNEGSKA in the germline V gene (reference sequence). This CDR3 spans 16 amino acids. With V trimmed by 0 bases and J by 4 bases, 9 bases remained unmatched. Here the CDR3 reads CSAREGGRERYNEQFF. In DNA form, the CDR3 reads TGCAGTGCTAGAGAAGGGGGCAGGGAGCGGTACAATGAGCAGTTCTTC.

The rearrangement links TRBV6-4 to TRBJ1-5; D call uncertain. The CDR3 runs to 13 residues. Germline CDR1 is MRHNA and CDR2 is SNTAGT. V was cut by 0 bases and J by 7 bases, with 7 bases left in between. CDR3 bases: TGTGCCAGCAGTGACTCGTTGGGACAGCCCCAGCATTTT. Translation: CASSDSLGQPQHF.

J is TRBJ2-7 and V is TRBV6-1, with 9 bases identical to TRBD2. Losses at the gene ends were 0 bases for V and 3 bases for J; bases not matched to a gene: 6. CDR3 length: 16 residues. Per the germline V gene, CDR1 is MNHNS and CDR2 is SASEGT. The CDR3 bases are TGTGCCAGCAGTGAAGCTTCTAGCGGGACCCTCTACGAGCAGTACTTC. Amino acids: CASSEASSGTLYEQYF.

J is TRBJ2-7 and V is TRBV7-8; 8 bases agree with TRBD2. CDR1 is SGHVS, CDR2 FQNEAQ, per germline. The CDR3 spans 19 residues. J was trimmed by 6 bases and V by 5 bases; bases with no gene match: 24. Written as DNA, the CDR3 is TGTGCCAGCAGCAGGCCGGGACTAGGGGAGCTCCACCCGCGCCCCGAGCAGTACTTC. This translates into CASSRPGLGELHPRPEQYF.

The chain combines TRBV20-1 with TRBJ2-1; a possible D gene is TRBD2 (6 bases). Germline loops: CDR1 DFQATT, CDR2 SNEGSKA (reference sequence). With 6 bases removed from V and 5 bases from J, the gap between germline ends came to 11 bases. This CDR3 has 12 amino acids. The CDR3: CSATGLHNEQFF. For the CDR3, the DNA is TGCAGTGCCACGGGACTCCACAATGAGCAGTTCTTC.

The sample holds one count of this clonotype. CDR3 residues: CATFALNTGELFF. The CDR3 bases are TGCGCCACCTTCGCCCTGAACACCGGGGAGCTGTTTTTT. The rearrangement joins TRBV5-1 to TRBJ2-2; D gene unclear. Germline V gene data show CDR1 as SGHRS and CDR2 as YFSETQ. With 9 bases removed from V and 1 base from J, the gap between germline ends came to 10 bases. The CDR3 loop spans 13 amino acids.

The rearrangement links TRBV20-1 to TRBJ1-2; D uncertain. The CDR3 has 11 residues. The germline CDR1 and CDR2 sequences are DFQATT and SNEGSKA (reference sequence). V dropped 1 base and J dropped 8 bases, with 8 bases sitting between them. CDR3 in DNA: TGCAGTGCTAGAGGACCATACGGCTACACCTTC. Its translation: CSARGPYGYTF.

The chain employs TRBV7-9 and TRBJ2-1, with 7 bases matching TRBD2. V trimming: 3 bases; J trimming: 8 bases; junction bases outside the gene matches: 13. Germline V lookup: CDR1 SEHNR, CDR2 FQNEAQ (reference sequence). The CDR3 is 16 residues long. CDR3 sequence reads: CASSLGTIAGLDEQFF. DNA of the CDR3: TGTGCCAGCAGCTTGGGGACGATAGCGGGTCTCGATGAGCAGTTCTTC.

The chain couples TRBV4-1 to TRBJ1-2; TRBD1 matches at 8 bases. V was clipped by 4 bases and J by 3 bases; unmatched bases: 10. There are 16 residues in the CDR3. Per germline, CDR1 MGHRA and CDR2 YSYEKL. The CDR3 reads CASSRLRGLVDYGYTF. Here the CDR3 DNA reads TGCGCCAGCAGCCGCCTCAGGGGGCTTGTCGACTATGGCTACACCTTC.

V is TRBV7-8 and J is TRBJ1-2; D gene ambiguous. This CDR3 is 14 amino acids long. CDR1 and CDR2 (germline): SGHVS, FQNEAQ. V lost 0 bases to trimming and J lost 3 bases, with 8 bases between them. CDR3 DNA: TGTGCCAGCAGCTTAGCAGGGTTTGACTATGGCTACACCTTC. Protein product: CASSLAGFDYGYTF.

The chain joins TRBV5-1 to TRBJ2-3, with TRBD2 matching over 10 bases. The CDR3 runs 16 residues. CDR1 is SGHRS, CDR2 YFSETQ, per germline. With V trimmed by 5 bases and J by 2 bases, 8 bases remained unmatched. The CDR3 coding sequence is TGCGCCAGCAGATTAAATAGCGGGGGGACCACAGATACGCAGTATTTT. Translating gives CASRLNSGGTTDTQYF.

The chain carries TRBV6-5 and TRBJ2-5; D possibly corresponds to TRBD2 (6 bases). V shed 0 bases and J shed 5 bases, with 16 bases lying between them. The germline CDR1 and CDR2 sequences are MNHEY and SVGAGI. CDR3 size: 16 residues. The DNA of the CDR3 is TGTGCCAGCAGTTACTCGTCCCATCTGGGGAGGGAGACCCAGTACTTC. This sequence encodes CASSYSSHLGRETQYF.

V usage is TRBV12-3 or TRBV12-4 and J usage is TRBJ2-1; TRBD2 matches at 9 bases. Trimming took 6 bases from V and 7 from J; bases not matched to a gene: 10. The CDR3 contains 15 residues. The CDR3 spells CASSRRGGGANEQFF. CDR3 nucleotide sequence: TGTGCCAGCAGCCGCCGGGGCGGGGGGGCTAATGAGCAGTTCTTC.

This clonotype showed up just once. The chain has TRBV19 and TRBJ1-1, with 10 bases aligning to TRBD1. The CDR3 runs 15 residues. From germline, CDR1 is LNHDA and CDR2 SQIVND (reference sequence). Trimming cost V 3 bases and J 4 bases; bases outside gene matches: 5. CDR3 sequence reads: CASSMSRDRGTEAFF. CDR3 DNA sequence: TGTGCCAGTAGTATGTCCCGGGACAGGGGCACTGAAGCTTTCTTT. Looking up the rest from reference TRBV19 and TRBJ1-1 gives the full variable domain: DGGITQSPKYLFRKEGQNVTLSCEQNLNHDAMYWYRQDPGQGLRLIYYSQIVNDFQKGDIAEGYSVSREKKESFPLTVTSAQKNPTAFYLCASSMSRDRGTEAFFGQGTRLTVV.

This sequence joins TRBV3-1 and TRBJ1-5; D perhaps matches TRBD1 (6 bases). V was pared by 1 base and J by 5 bases, with 12 bases between. The V gene's germline CDR1 is LGHDT and CDR2 YNNKEL (reference sequence). The CDR3 totals 15 residues. CDR3 coding DNA: TGTGCCAGCAGCCAAGGCGGGAGGGGGGATCAGCCCCAGCATTTT. This translates into CASSQGGRGDQPQHF.

The genes are TRBV7-9 and TRBJ2-3, with 10 bases identical to TRBD2. V shed 5 bases and J 4 bases; nucleotides not matched to a gene: 3. Germline lookup yields CDR1 SEHNR and CDR2 FQNEAQ (reference sequence). This CDR3 contains 14 residues. CDR3 amino acids: CASSPLAGADTQYF. DNA for the CDR3: TGTGCCAGCAGCCCGCTAGCGGGGGCAGATACGCAGTATTTT.

This chain connects TRBV15 to TRBJ1-1, with a weak D call TRBD1 (5 bases). Germline CDR1 LNHNV, CDR2 YYDKDF (reference sequence). V lost 2 bases and J lost 10, with 14 bases in between. CDR3 size: 13 residues. CDR3 in amino acids: CATSRTTGISAFF. Here the CDR3 DNA reads TGTGCCACCAGCAGAACCACAGGAATCTCAGCTTTCTTT. Full variable domain (outside the CDR3, taken from reference TRBV15 and TRBJ1-1): DAMVIQNPRYQVTQFGKPVTLSCSQTLNHNVMYWYQQKSSQAPKLLFHYYDKDFNNEADTPDNFQSRRPNTSFCFLDIRSPGLGDTAMYLCATSRTTGISAFFGQGTRLTVV.

The chain couples TRBV20-1 to TRBJ2-3; 8 nucleotides align to TRBD2. The CDR3 is made up of 14 amino acids. V dropped 8 bases and J dropped 3; count of bases not matched to a gene: 10. In germline, CDR1 is DFQATT, CDR2 SNEGSKA (reference sequence). The CDR3, as DNA: TGCAGTTCTTCCAGCGGGAGTGGGACAGATACGCAGTATTTT. Its translation: CSSSSGSGTDTQYF.

This chain connects TRBV2 to TRBJ1-1; 7 bases line up with TRBD1. V lost 2 bases to trimming and J lost 4 bases; unmatched junction nucleotides: 4. CDR1 and CDR2 (germline): SNHLY, FYNNEI. The length of the CDR3 is 14 residues. The CDR3 bases are TGTGCCAGCAGTGAAAGGGGGCAAGGCACTGAAGCTTTCTTT. Its translation is CASSERGQGTEAFF.

The chain couples TRBV9 to TRBJ2-1; no clear D. This CDR3 has 13 amino acids. Germline CDR1 reads SGDLS; CDR2 reads YYNGEE. Trimming shortened V by 3 bases and J by 7 bases, and 11 bases separated the two germline ends. The CDR3 here is CASSATLGNEQFF. Here the CDR3 DNA reads TGTGCCAGCAGCGCGACCCTAGGGAATGAGCAGTTCTTC. The variable domain in full, with the rest retrieved from reference TRBV9 and TRBJ2-1, is DSGVTQTPKHLITATGQRVTLRCSPRSGDLSVYWYQQSLDQGLQFLIQYYNGEERAKGNILERFSAQQFPDLHSELNLSSLELGDSALYFCASSATLGNEQFFGPGTRLTVL.

The CDR3 is CSVAGTWKSYEQYF. The CDR3, as DNA: TGCAGCGTAGCCGGGACATGGAAGTCCTACGAGCAGTACTTC. V usage is TRBV29-1 and J usage is TRBJ2-7; a weak D match, TRBD1 (6 bases). Germline V gives CDR1 SQVTM, CDR2 ANQGSEA. CDR3 length equals 14 residues. V was shortened by 6 bases and J by 1 base, with 16 bases between the two germline ends.

CDR3 loop: CASSVDGRARNTQYF. CDR3 coding DNA: TGTGCCAGCAGCGTAGACGGGAGGGCCCGGAATACGCAGTATTTT. V and J are TRBV9 and TRBJ2-3; TRBD2 matches at 8 bases. CDR3 length: 15 amino acids. CDR1 SGDLS and CDR2 YYNGEE come from the germline V gene. V dropped 0 bases and J dropped 7; count of bases not matched to a gene: 7.

The J gene is TRBJ2-7, the V gene TRBV30; no reliable D call. Germline V gene sequence: CDR1 GTSNPN, CDR2 SVGIG (reference sequence). The V and J ends lost 0 bases and 2 bases respectively, with 8 bases between them. There are 13 residues in the CDR3. The CDR3, as DNA: TGTGCCTGGAGTGTCGACAACGCCTACGAGCAGTACTTC. Its translation is CAWSVDNAYEQYF.

The chain recombines TRBV7-6 with TRBJ2-1; D is unresolved. V shed 4 bases and J shed 4 bases, with 8 bases lying between them. CDR1 and CDR2 (germline): SGHVS, FNYEAQ. The CDR3 covers 13 residues. The CDR3 DNA reads TGTGCCAGCAGCTCCCCGGTGTACAATGAGCAGTTCTTC. It encodes CASSSPVYNEQFF.

This rearrangement joins TRBV29-1 to TRBJ2-7; 7 bases match TRBD2. Germline-derived CDR1 and CDR2 are SQVTM and ANQGSEA. This CDR3 region has 14 residues. With 6 bases clipped from V and 3 bases from J, the junction kept 11 bases outside the gene matches. CDR3 coding DNA: TGCAGCGTGGGGGGGGAGGTAGCGGGCTACGAGCAGTACTTC. Translating gives CSVGGEVAGYEQYF.